The 21 T cell receptor beta chains given below trace back to one sample, sequenced in a study of PD-1 blockade in classical Hodgkin lymphoma (dated by TCRdb to 2018 to 2021). To prepare the library, the immunoSEQ multiplex PCR assay was applied. TCRdb retrieved this table from immuneACCESS and kept in-frame rearrangements only. Not all clones are present; in checked studies, unresolved V genes account for under half, and no reason is known for the remainder. The sample table contains fewer than 100,000 clones; only one count was recorded for 90% to 95% of them. The ten largest make up 1.5% to 2.5% of the sample. The intended sense of this specimen's time point label: cycle 4 day 1 (C4D1), after 6 weeks of nivolumab. All trial patients had relapsed after autologous stem cell transplantation, with cohorts A, B and C differing in prior brentuximab vedotin exposure. This sample comprised peripheral blood mononuclear cells (PBMCs), obtained before the fourth cycle of nivolumab. The receptor set was obtained from a human donor with classical Hodgkin lymphoma.

This rearrangement joins TRBV6-1 to TRBJ2-4, with TRBD2 as a possible D gene (5 bases). The CDR3 length is 13 residues. Germline-derived CDR1 and CDR2 are MNHNS and SASEGT. Trimming shortened V by 7 bases and J by 9 bases, and 16 bases separated the two germline ends. DNA of the CDR3: TGTGCCAGCACTAGCTCACGTGGCAGCATTCAGTACTTC. It codes for CASTSSRGSIQYF.

The table lists this clone with a few counts. CDR3 bases: TGTGCCTGGAGTGTGGAACTTGAAAAACTGTTTTTT. Amino acids: CAWSVELEKLFF. The V gene is TRBV30, the J gene TRBJ1-4, with no clear D. Germline loops: CDR1 GTSNPN, CDR2 SVGIG (reference sequence). V lost 0 bases, J lost 7 bases, and 6 bases lay in between. This CDR3 comprises 12 residues. The whole variable domain, filled in from reference TRBV30 and TRBJ1-4, reads SQTIHQWPATLVQPVGSPLSLECTVEGTSNPNLYWYRQAAGRGLQLLFYSVGIGQISSEVPQNLSASRPQDRQFILSSKKLLLSDSGFYLCAWSVELEKLFFGSGTQLSVL.

The J gene is TRBJ2-3, the V gene TRBV5-4; 7 nucleotides agree with TRBD2. CDR3 length: 14 residues. The germline CDR1 and CDR2 sequences are SGHNT and YYREEE (reference sequence). The V gene end was trimmed by 2 bases and the J gene end by 5 bases; junction bases not matched to a gene: 5. Here the CDR3 reads CASSFGGGIDTQYF. CDR3 nucleotides: TGTGCCAGCAGCTTTGGGGGGGGGATAGATACGCAGTATTTT.

The genes are TRBV9 and TRBJ2-3, with D unresolved. With 0 bases removed from V and 2 bases from J, the gap between germline ends came to 7 bases. This CDR3 has 14 amino acids. Looked up from germline, CDR1 is SGDLS and CDR2 is YYNGEE. The CDR3 nucleotides are TGTGCCAGCAGCGTAGTCGACGCCACAGATACGCAGTATTTT. This sequence encodes CASSVVDATDTQYF. Variable domain in full (rest from reference TRBV9 and TRBJ2-3): DSGVTQTPKHLITATGQRVTLRCSPRSGDLSVYWYQQSLDQGLQFLIQYYNGEERAKGNILERFSAQQFPDLHSELNLSSLELGDSALYFCASSVVDATDTQYFGPGTRLTVL.

This clone occurred once. This sequence joins TRBV29-1 and TRBJ2-3, with a tentative D call TRBD2 (6 bases). V was cut by 6 bases and J by 3 bases, with 10 bases left in between. The CDR3 consists of 12 residues. In germline, CDR1 is SQVTM, CDR2 ANQGSEA. CDR3 residues: CSVIAETDTQYF. In DNA, the CDR3 is TGCAGCGTCATAGCGGAAACAGATACGCAGTATTTT.

J is TRBJ2-7 and V is TRBV1; TRBD2 is the table's D call, not checked against the DNA. TRBV1 is given as a pseudogene. The CDR3 extends over 11 amino acids. The CDR3 is CTSSPGAEQYF. CDR3 sequence (DNA): TGCACCAGCAGCCCGGGTGCCGAGCAGTACTTC.

The chain links TRBV19 to TRBJ2-7; TRBD1 agrees at 7 bases. The CDR3 loop spans 18 amino acids. V lost 5 bases, J lost 7 bases, and 23 bases stayed unmatched. CDR1 and CDR2 from the germline V gene are LNHDA and SQIVND (reference sequence). Written as DNA, the CDR3 is TGTGCCAGTAGTCGTCCCGGGACAGTTTTGGGGGCCTTCCGGGAGCAGTACTTC. Its protein product is CASSRPGTVLGAFREQYF. The full variable domain, in which reference TRBV19 and TRBJ2-7 provide the parts outside the CDR3, is DGGITQSPKYLFRKEGQNVTLSCEQNLNHDAMYWYRQDPGQGLRLIYYSQIVNDFQKGDIAEGYSVSREKKESFPLTVTSAQKNPTAFYLCASSRPGTVLGAFREQYFGPGTRLTVT.

Only a few counts were recorded for this clone. The chain is built from TRBV9 and TRBJ2-7; 8 nucleotides align to TRBD2. The length of the CDR3 is 15 residues. Germline loops: CDR1 SGDLS, CDR2 YYNGEE. Trimming at V came to 0 bases and at J to 1 base, leaving 3 bases not matched to a gene. The CDR3 region has the DNA TGTGCCAGCAGCGTAGCCCCTAGCGGGTCCTACGAGCAGTACTTC. Translating gives CASSVAPSGSYEQYF.

The chain combines TRBV28 with TRBJ1-4, with a tentative D call TRBD1 (6 bases). The V end lost 6 bases, the J end lost 0 bases, and 8 bases lay between the germline ends. Germline loops: CDR1 MDHEN, CDR2 SYDVKM. This CDR3 has 14 amino acids. The DNA of the CDR3 is TGTGCCAGCAGCCGGACAGCAACTAATGAAAAACTGTTTTTT. Protein: CASSRTATNEKLFF.

This rearrangement joins TRBV5-1 to TRBJ2-7; the match to TRBD2 covers 9 bases. The CDR3 spans 19 residues. V trimming: 0 bases; J trimming: 0 bases; junction bases outside the gene matches: 13. The germline gives CDR1 SGHRS, CDR2 YFSETQ. CDR3 sequence: CASSLAPSGNPDRSYEQYF. For the CDR3, the DNA is TGCGCCAGCAGCTTGGCTCCTAGCGGGAACCCCGATCGCTCCTACGAGCAGTACTTC.

The chain employs TRBV19 and TRBJ1-3, with 7 bases lining up with TRBD1. Looked up from germline, CDR1 is LNHDA and CDR2 is SQIVND (reference sequence). The CDR3 spans 16 residues. J was trimmed by 4 bases and V by 4 bases; bases with no gene match: 10. The CDR3 protein is CASSTPKQGKGNTIYF. As DNA, the CDR3 is TGTGCCAGTAGTACCCCAAAACAGGGGAAAGGAAACACCATATATTTT.

The chain uses TRBV6-5 and TRBJ2-7, with TRBD1 matching 11 bases. The ends lost 0 bases at V and 7 bases at J; junction bases unmatched: 8. The CDR3 is made up of 16 amino acids. CDR1 is MNHEY, CDR2 SVGAGI, per germline. Here the CDR3 DNA reads TGTGCCAGCAGTTACTCGTACGGACAGGGGGCGGAGGAGCAGTACTTC. This codes for CASSYSYGQGAEEQYF.

This chain links TRBV7-8 with TRBJ1-2; weak D call: TRBD1 (5 bases). Germline V gene lookup returns CDR1 SGHVS and CDR2 FQNEAQ. Trimming shortened V by 5 bases and J by 8 bases, and 18 bases separated the two germline ends. The CDR3 is made up of 14 amino acids. The CDR3 DNA reads as TGTGCCAGCAGCCCTCGGACTGCCTCAGGGGGCTACACCTTC. Translation: CASSPRTASGGYTF.

This clone was seen just once. The rearrangement joins TRBV28 to TRBJ2-7; TRBD1 matches at 9 bases. In germline, CDR1 is MDHEN, CDR2 SYDVKM. The CDR3 covers 14 residues. Trimming took 4 bases from V and 2 from J; bases not matched to a gene: 3. The CDR3 DNA is TGTGCCAGCAGTTGGACAGGGGCGACCTACGAGCAGTACTTC. This encodes CASSWTGATYEQYF.

The table lists this clone with a count of one. V gene TRBV28 combines with J gene TRBJ1-1, with 7 bases that match TRBD1. With V trimmed by 0 bases and J by 3 bases, 4 bases remained unmatched. Germline values: CDR1 MDHEN, CDR2 SYDVKM. This CDR3 contains 15 residues. The CDR3, as DNA: TGTGCCAGCAGTTTATGGGACAGGAGCTACACTGAAGCTTTCTTT. Protein: CASSLWDRSYTEAFF.

V usage is TRBV5-6 and J usage is TRBJ1-1; the D gene is possibly TRBD1 (6 bases). The CDR3 spans 14 residues. The V gene lost 7 bases and the J gene lost 3 bases, with 16 bases spanning the gap. Looked up from germline, CDR1 is SGHDT and CDR2 is YYEEEE. The CDR3 sequence is CASPLGALDTEAFF. In DNA, the CDR3 is TGTGCCAGCCCTTTGGGGGCTCTTGACACTGAAGCTTTCTTT.

This chain uses TRBV9 with TRBJ1-3, with no clear D. The CDR3 is 14 residues long. Per germline, CDR1 SGDLS and CDR2 YYNGEE. Trimming cost V 3 bases and J 2 bases, with 9 bases left between them. This chain's CDR3 is CASSDVGTGNTIYF. The CDR3 bases are TGTGCCAGCAGCGACGTGGGGACTGGAAACACCATATATTTT. The whole variable domain, remainder taken from reference TRBV9 and TRBJ1-3, is DSGVTQTPKHLITATGQRVTLRCSPRSGDLSVYWYQQSLDQGLQFLIQYYNGEERAKGNILERFSAQQFPDLHSELNLSSLELGDSALYFCASSDVGTGNTIYFGEGSWLTVV.

The chain recombines TRBV6-5 with TRBJ1-2; 7 nucleotides match TRBD1. After removal of 0 bases from V and 3 bases from J, the junction contained 4 bases not matched to a gene. The CDR3 is 15 residues long. CDR1 is MNHEY and CDR2 is SVGAGI in the germline V gene. DNA of the CDR3: TGTGCCAGCAGTTACTCTGGGACAGACGACTATGGCTACACCTTC. The encoded protein is CASSYSGTDDYGYTF.

The rearrangement links TRBV28 to TRBJ2-5; D is unclear. The CDR3 spans 12 residues. Germline V lookup: CDR1 MDHEN, CDR2 SYDVKM. With 6 bases removed from V and 7 bases from J, the gap between germline ends came to 12 bases. The chain's CDR3 is CASSLTSATQYF. CDR3 coding DNA: TGTGCCAGCAGCCTAACGAGTGCGACCCAGTACTTC.

For the CDR3, the DNA is TGTGCCAGCAGGTCGGGACTAGCGGGAGGGTCCCAACGCTACAATGAGCAGTTCTTC. It translates to CASRSGLAGGSQRYNEQFF. V is TRBV7-9 and J is TRBJ2-1; 16 nucleotides line up with TRBD2. Looked up from germline, CDR1 is SEHNR and CDR2 is FQNEAQ (reference sequence). CDR3 size: 19 residues. With V trimmed by 6 bases and J by 3 bases, 11 bases remained unmatched.

The V and J genes are TRBV27 and TRBJ1-1, with D possibly matching TRBD1 (5 bases). Germline V CDR1 and CDR2: MNHEY, SMNVEV (reference sequence). The CDR3 has 14 residues. V was trimmed by 7 bases and J by 0 bases, leaving 12 bases between them. DNA for the CDR3: TGTGCCAGCAAGCTTAGGGGTATGAACACTGAAGCTTTCTTT. Translating it yields CASKLRGMNTEAFF.